These 3 T cell receptor beta chains originate from one sample sequenced in a study of shared clonotypes between healthy human individuals. The protocol was immunoSEQ multiplex PCR, while the TCRdb copy is restricted to in-frame clones and leaves out a portion. The profile shows 800,000 to 950,000 clones, just over 95% of them singletons. Naive CD8 cells lacked CD45RO and underwent positive selection for CCR7, leaving out terminally differentiated effector memory CD45RA+ cells. Sequenced sample: naive CD8+ T cells sorted from blood. These receptors came from a man aged 25 to 40 in good health.

V is TRBV11-3 and J is TRBJ2-7; D might be TRBD1 (6 bases). Germline V CDR1 and CDR2: SGHNT, YENEEA. The CDR3 spans 15 residues. V was clipped by 5 bases and J by 3 bases, with 17 bases between them. The CDR3: CASSPRAGESYEQYF. CDR3 DNA sequence: TGTGCCAGCAGCCCGCGGGCAGGGGAAAGCTACGAGCAGTACTTC.

As regards this clone: Other DNA sequences within the sample encode an identical CDR3. V is TRBV27 and J is TRBJ2-7; D call uncertain. This CDR3 has 11 residues. Germline CDR1 reads MNHEY; CDR2 reads SMNVEV (reference sequence). Trimming cost V 4 bases and J 1 base, with 2 bases left between them. The CDR3 bases are TGTGCCAGCAGTTCATCCTACGAGCAGTACTTC. It encodes CASSSSYEQYF.

In this sample, this clone turned up once. The gene calls are TRBV27 and TRBJ2-7; 9 nucleotides agree with TRBD1. Germline CDR1 and CDR2: MNHEY and SMNVEV (reference sequence). CDR3 length: 15 residues. J was trimmed by 4 bases and V by 3 bases; bases with no gene match: 7. CDR3 protein: CASSFTRTGAYEQYF. The CDR3 nucleotides read TGTGCCAGCAGTTTCACCCGGACAGGGGCGTACGAGCAGTACTTC.